A selection of T cell receptor beta chains follows, all from one sample in a study of blood T cell repertoires in COVID-19. Sequencing was performed with immunoSEQ multiplex PCR; in TCRdb, only in-frame clones are kept and a portion is missing. This repertoire shows about 390,000 clones, around nine tenths found once; its top ten account for roughly a tenth. The source material was PBMCs or T cells enriched from blood (not recorded which). These TCRs come from a woman between 50 and 59 years old who had recovered from COVID-19. Both conserved end residues are part of each CDR3. The order of the fields is CDR3 protein, V gene, J gene.

CASSLLSWGDRHTEAFF,TRBV5-5,TRBJ1-1
CASSLANPDTQYF,TRBV5-4,TRBJ2-3
CASSVDQGTYSPLHF,TRBV9,TRBJ1-6
CASSSSGAYGYTF,TRBV28,TRBJ1-2
CASSLNLAGGSETQYF,TRBV5-1,TRBJ2-5
CASSSHEDQFF,TRBV27,TRBJ2-1
CASSPITRDYYGYTF,TRBV7-2,TRBJ1-2
CASSLAGTVNTEAFF,TRBV28,TRBJ1-1
CASSYRGEGNYGYTF,TRBV6-5,TRBJ1-2
CASRGQGDYGYTF,TRBV19,TRBJ1-2
CASSPVVGGQNTEAFF,TRBV19,TRBJ1-1
CASSRWDKSTDTQYF,TRBV3-1/TRBV3-2,TRBJ2-3
CASSMKRTGDGYTF,TRBV19,TRBJ1-2
CASSFGRGQGELREQFF,TRBV27,TRBJ2-1
CASSQDPTAISNQPQHF,TRBV4-1,TRBJ1-5
CASSVQGNYGYTF,TRBV9,TRBJ1-2
CASSIKGATYEQYF,TRBV19,TRBJ2-7
CASTKTSVDEQFF,TRBV11-2,TRBJ2-1
CASSLGQGYTDTQYF,TRBV5-5,TRBJ2-3
CASSLGPLNQPQHF,TRBV27,TRBJ1-5
CASSYSNSGGALFF,TRBV6-5,TRBJ2-1
CASSQSGGHNTGELFF,TRBV27,TRBJ2-2
CASSLTTSGIYQETQYF,TRBV3-1/TRBV3-2,TRBJ2-5
CASSSGEVSGQGNYGYTF,TRBV7-9,TRBJ1-2
CASSQVGLRGGYNEQFF,TRBV4-3,TRBJ2-1
CASMTLQGLGADTQYF,TRBV27,TRBJ2-3
CASSLGGNSGNTIYF,TRBV7-8,TRBJ1-3
CASSPRDRGQPQHF,TRBV5-6,TRBJ1-5
CSVERYQTGVSVPEQYF,TRBV29-1,TRBJ2-7
CASRQGLEETQYF,TRBV28,TRBJ2-5
CASRKPSSGNTIYF,TRBV6-5,TRBJ1-3